The rows below give T cell receptor beta chains drawn from one sample of a study of cytomegalovirus exposure and HLA in healthy donors. Only in-frame clones appear in the TCRdb table, and some are missing; sequencing was by immunoSEQ multiplex PCR. This table holds about 190,000 clones, under 85% found once. The sequenced sample was PBMCs. The receptors here all came from a woman under 30 in good health and CMV-seronegative. Each CDR3 is given with its conserved first and last residue. D genes are given only for firm matches. Not all rows give a size; the values are once, few, many and, for expanded clones, a class.

v_gene: TRBV5-6
abundance: NA
d_gene: NA
j_gene: TRBJ2-5
CDR3nt: TGTGCCAGCAGCTTAGGGGGACGGCCCACGTTAGAGACCCAGTACTTC
CDR3aa: CASSLGGRPTLETQYF

v_gene: TRBV27
abundance: NA
d_gene: NA
j_gene: TRBJ1-1
CDR3nt: TGTGCCAGCAGTTCCAGCAGGGTGGGGAGGAGCGCTGAAGCTTTCTTT
CDR3aa: CASSSSRVGRSAEAFF

v_gene: TRBV30
abundance: NA
d_gene: NA
j_gene: TRBJ1-5
CDR3nt: TGTGCCTGGAGACGAGGTTATGATCAGCCCCAGCATTTT
CDR3aa: CAWRRGYDQPQHF

v_gene: TRBV27
abundance: NA
d_gene: TRBD1
j_gene: TRBJ2-7
CDR3nt: TGTGCCAGCAGGACTGCCCGGGACAGGGCCTCCTACGAGCAGTACTTC
CDR3aa: CASRTARDRASYEQYF

v_gene: TRBV5-4
abundance: NA
d_gene: TRBD1
j_gene: TRBJ1-4
CDR3nt: TGTGCCAGCAGCTTGGGGGGGACAGGGTTAAATGAAAAACTGTTTTTT
CDR3aa: CASSLGGTGLNEKLFF

v_gene: TRBV4-3
abundance: few
d_gene: NA
j_gene: TRBJ2-6
CDR3nt: TGCGCCAGCAGCCATAAAACAGGTGCTGGGGCCAACGTCCTGACTTTC
CDR3aa: CASSHKTGAGANVLTF

v_gene: TRBV5-4
abundance: NA
d_gene: TRBD1
j_gene: TRBJ2-7
CDR3nt: TGTGCCAGCAGCGGGACAGGGCTCTCCTACGAGCAGTACTTC
CDR3aa: CASSGTGLSYEQYF

v_gene: TRBV6-5
abundance: NA
d_gene: TRBD1
j_gene: TRBJ1-1
CDR3nt: TGTGCCAGCACTCCGGGACAGGGTGAAGCTTTCTTT
CDR3aa: CASTPGQGEAFF

v_gene: TRBV27
abundance: NA
d_gene: NA
j_gene: TRBJ2-1
CDR3nt: TGTGCCAGCTCCCTATATCCTCGAGAAGGCGGTTATAATGAGCAGTTCTTC
CDR3aa: CASSLYPREGGYNEQFF

v_gene: TRBV5-1
abundance: NA
d_gene: NA
j_gene: TRBJ1-1
CDR3nt: TGCGCCAGCAGCTTGGGTCAGGGCTGGGACACTGAAGCTTTCTTT
CDR3aa: CASSLGQGWDTEAFF

v_gene: TRBV5-6
abundance: NA
d_gene: TRBD2
j_gene: TRBJ2-4
CDR3nt: TGTGCCAGCAGCCTACTGTCGCGGGAGGTCCGAGCCAAAAACATTCAGTACTTC
CDR3aa: CASSLLSREVRAKNIQYF

v_gene: TRBV10-3
abundance: NA
d_gene: TRBD2
j_gene: TRBJ2-3
CDR3nt: TGTGCCATCAGAGGACTAGCGGGGGTCTCAGATACGCAGTATTTT
CDR3aa: CAIRGLAGVSDTQYF

v_gene: TRBV4-3
abundance: few
d_gene: NA
j_gene: TRBJ1-4
CDR3nt: TGCGCCAGCAGCCAAGATTTCCGGGACACCACTAATGAAAAACTGTTTTTT
CDR3aa: CASSQDFRDTTNEKLFF

v_gene: TRBV30
abundance: NA
d_gene: TRBD1
j_gene: TRBJ2-5
CDR3nt: TGTGCCTGGAGTGTAGGGGACAGGGGGCCCGAGACCCAGTACTTC
CDR3aa: CAWSVGDRGPETQYF

v_gene: TRBV7-6
abundance: NA
d_gene: NA
j_gene: TRBJ1-1
CDR3nt: TGTGCCAGCAGCCCTAGTCAGGGTTTTGACACTGAAGCTTTCTTT
CDR3aa: CASSPSQGFDTEAFF

v_gene: TRBV2
abundance: NA
d_gene: NA
j_gene: TRBJ2-3
CDR3nt: TGTGCCAGCAGTGTGGAAGACAGTAGCACAGATACGCAGTATTTT
CDR3aa: CASSVEDSSTDTQYF

v_gene: TRBV28
abundance: few
d_gene: NA
j_gene: TRBJ2-1
CDR3nt: TGTGCCAGCAGTGGGGGGTTGGCCGTGCCTGAGCAGTTCTTC
CDR3aa: CASSGGLAVPEQFF

v_gene: TRBV7-8
abundance: NA
d_gene: TRBD2
j_gene: TRBJ2-2
CDR3nt: TGTGCCAGCAGCTCGGGACTAGCGGGAGGATTTAACACCGGGGAGCTGTTTTTT
CDR3aa: CASSSGLAGGFNTGELFF

v_gene: TRBV5-1
abundance: NA
d_gene: NA
j_gene: TRBJ2-6
CDR3nt: TGCGCCAGCAGCTTGGAGCGGGTCCGCGCCTTCTCTGGGGCCAACGTCCTGACTTTC
CDR3aa: CASSLERVRAFSGANVLTF

v_gene: TRBV7-3
abundance: NA
d_gene: TRBD1
j_gene: TRBJ1-2
CDR3nt: TGTGCCAGCAGCTCGACAGGGGTTGAGGGCTACACCTTC
CDR3aa: CASSSTGVEGYTF

v_gene: TRBV28
abundance: NA
d_gene: TRBD1
j_gene: TRBJ1-2
CDR3nt: TGTGCCAGCAGAACCCCGGGACAGTCTCCCTATGGCTACACCTTC
CDR3aa: CASRTPGQSPYGYTF

v_gene: TRBV5-4
abundance: NA
d_gene: TRBD1
j_gene: TRBJ1-1
CDR3nt: TGTGCCAGCAGCTTGGATGACAGGGGGAACACTGAAGCTTTCTTT
CDR3aa: CASSLDDRGNTEAFF

v_gene: TRBV6-6
abundance: NA
d_gene: TRBD2
j_gene: TRBJ2-1
CDR3nt: TGTGCCACCGGGCGAGCGGGGGCCTACAATGAGCAGTTCTTC
CDR3aa: CATGRAGAYNEQFF

v_gene: TRBV18
abundance: NA
d_gene: NA
j_gene: TRBJ1-5
CDR3nt: TGTGCCAGCTCACCATCGATGGACAGAGGAAGCAATCAGCCCCAGCATTTT
CDR3aa: CASSPSMDRGSNQPQHF

v_gene: TRBV19
abundance: NA
d_gene: TRBD2
j_gene: TRBJ2-4
CDR3nt: TGTGCCAGTACCCTCCGGACTAGCGGGAGGAACATTCAGTACTTC
CDR3aa: CASTLRTSGRNIQYF

v_gene: TRBV6-1
abundance: NA
d_gene: NA
j_gene: TRBJ1-6
CDR3nt: TGTGCCAGCACTTTAGAACTCGATTCACCCCTCCACTTT
CDR3aa: CASTLELDSPLHF

v_gene: TRBV5-1
abundance: NA
d_gene: TRBD2
j_gene: TRBJ2-2
CDR3nt: TGCGCCAGCAGCCTCACCCGTCCTGGGGGGGACACCGGGGAGCTGTTTTTT
CDR3aa: CASSLTRPGGDTGELFF

v_gene: TRBV4-3
abundance: NA
d_gene: TRBD2
j_gene: TRBJ2-2
CDR3nt: TGCGCCAGCAGCCAAGCCGGGACTAGCGGGTCACTGGGGCTGTTTTTT
CDR3aa: CASSQAGTSGSLGLFF

v_gene: TRBV13
abundance: few
d_gene: TRBD2
j_gene: TRBJ2-7
CDR3nt: TGTGCCAGCAGCTCCCGCGGTAGCGGGAGGACCTACGAGCAGTACTTC
CDR3aa: CASSSRGSGRTYEQYF

v_gene: TRBV2
abundance: NA
d_gene: NA
j_gene: TRBJ1-5
CDR3nt: TGTGCCAGCAGTGAATACAGGGCGCATCAGCCCCAGCATTTT
CDR3aa: CASSEYRAHQPQHF

v_gene: TRBV9
abundance: once
d_gene: TRBD1
j_gene: TRBJ2-3
CDR3nt: TGTGCCAGCAGCGTAACAGGGGCTAGCACAGATACGCAGTATTTT
CDR3aa: CASSVTGASTDTQYF

v_gene: TRBV28
abundance: NA
d_gene: NA
j_gene: TRBJ2-7
CDR3nt: TGTGCCAGCAGTCAAACCCCGGGACTGCTTAGCGACGAGCAGTACTTC
CDR3aa: CASSQTPGLLSDEQYF

v_gene: TRBV2
abundance: NA
d_gene: TRBD1
j_gene: TRBJ2-7
CDR3nt: TGTGCCAGCAGTATACAGGGGGCTATCGAGCAGTACTTC
CDR3aa: CASSIQGAIEQYF

v_gene: TRBV7-9
abundance: NA
d_gene: NA
j_gene: TRBJ1-1
CDR3nt: TGTGCCAGCAGCTCTCAAGGAGAAAACACTGAAGCTTTCTTT
CDR3aa: CASSSQGENTEAFF

v_gene: TRBV28
abundance: NA
d_gene: TRBD1
j_gene: TRBJ2-7
CDR3nt: TGTGCCAGCAGTTCAACACTAAGCCGGGACAGTTCTTCCGAGCAGTACTTC
CDR3aa: CASSSTLSRDSSSEQYF

v_gene: TRBV2
abundance: once
d_gene: NA
j_gene: TRBJ2-7
CDR3nt: TGTGCCGGCAGTCCGTGGGACGCGGGAGAGCAGTACTTC
CDR3aa: CAGSPWDAGEQYF

v_gene: TRBV6-5
abundance: NA
d_gene: TRBD1
j_gene: TRBJ1-1
CDR3nt: TGTGCCAGCAGTTACGCCGGGACAGTGAACACTGAAGCTTTCTTT
CDR3aa: CASSYAGTVNTEAFF

v_gene: TRBV27
abundance: few
d_gene: NA
j_gene: TRBJ1-1
CDR3nt: TGTGCCAGCAGTTTACGACACATGAACACTGAAGCTTTCTTT
CDR3aa: CASSLRHMNTEAFF

v_gene: TRBV11-2
abundance: NA
d_gene: NA
j_gene: TRBJ1-1
CDR3nt: TGTGCCAGCAGCTTAGGTCCCTCGAACACTGAAGCTTTCTTT
CDR3aa: CASSLGPSNTEAFF

v_gene: TRBV28
abundance: NA
d_gene: NA
j_gene: TRBJ2-7
CDR3nt: TGTGCCAGCAGGAGGCGGGACGGAAAGGCGTCGTACGAGCAGTACTTC
CDR3aa: CASRRRDGKASYEQYF

v_gene: TRBV2
abundance: NA
d_gene: TRBD2
j_gene: TRBJ2-3
CDR3nt: TGTGCCAGCAGGACTCGACTAGCGGGAGATACGCAGTATTTT
CDR3aa: CASRTRLAGDTQYF

v_gene: TRBV7-8
abundance: few
d_gene: NA
j_gene: TRBJ1-1
CDR3nt: TGTGCCAGCAGCTCTACAGAGATGAACACTGAAGCTTTCTTT
CDR3aa: CASSSTEMNTEAFF

v_gene: TRBV29-1
abundance: NA
d_gene: TRBD2
j_gene: TRBJ2-1
CDR3nt: TGCAGCGTGAAGGGGCGGGGGGGCCCTGGGAATGAGCAGTTCTTC
CDR3aa: CSVKGRGGPGNEQFF

v_gene: TRBV7-8
abundance: NA
d_gene: TRBD1
j_gene: TRBJ1-4
CDR3nt: TGTGCCAGCAGCGTACAGGGGAGAGAAAAACTGTTTTTT
CDR3aa: CASSVQGREKLFF

v_gene: TRBV28
abundance: NA
d_gene: NA
j_gene: TRBJ2-1
CDR3nt: TGTGCCAGCAGTTTAACTCCCTACAATGAGCAGTTCTTC
CDR3aa: CASSLTPYNEQFF

v_gene: TRBV28
abundance: NA
d_gene: TRBD1
j_gene: TRBJ2-1
CDR3nt: TGTGCCAGCACCTTTATAGGACAGGGCATAAATGAGCAGTTCTTC
CDR3aa: CASTFIGQGINEQFF

v_gene: TRBV6-5
abundance: NA
d_gene: NA
j_gene: TRBJ2-1
CDR3nt: TGTGCCAGCAAAGGGGTGGTAAAGCAGTTCTTC
CDR3aa: CASKGVVKQFF

v_gene: TRBV7-2
abundance: NA
d_gene: NA
j_gene: TRBJ2-7
CDR3nt: TGTGCCAGCAGCTTAGCGCTAAAGGGGTTCTACGAGCAGTACTTC
CDR3aa: CASSLALKGFYEQYF

v_gene: TRBV7-6
abundance: NA
d_gene: NA
j_gene: TRBJ2-1
CDR3nt: TGTGCCAGCAGCTTAGGTGCTGGGGGGAATGAGCAGTTCTTC
CDR3aa: CASSLGAGGNEQFF

v_gene: TRBV11-2
abundance: NA
d_gene: TRBD1
j_gene: TRBJ2-6
CDR3nt: TGTGCCAGCAGCCCAAGGACAGGGCGCAACGTCCTGACTTTC
CDR3aa: CASSPRTGRNVLTF

v_gene: TRBV5-1
abundance: NA
d_gene: TRBD1
j_gene: TRBJ1-4
CDR3nt: TGCGCCAGCAGCTTGGCAGGGGGAAATGAAAAACTGTTTTTT
CDR3aa: CASSLAGGNEKLFF

v_gene: TRBV4-1
abundance: NA
d_gene: TRBD1
j_gene: TRBJ1-1
CDR3nt: TGCGCCAGCAGCCCCGAGGGGGCTAAGACTGAAGCTTTCTTT
CDR3aa: CASSPEGAKTEAFF

v_gene: TRBV27
abundance: NA
d_gene: TRBD1
j_gene: TRBJ2-7
CDR3nt: TGTGCCAGCAGAGACAGGGGTGGCGAGCAGTACTTC
CDR3aa: CASRDRGGEQYF

v_gene: TRBV2
abundance: NA
d_gene: NA
j_gene: TRBJ1-5
CDR3nt: TGTGCCAGCAGTGAAGCGCTTGTCAGCGGTCAGCCCCAGCATTTT
CDR3aa: CASSEALVSGQPQHF

v_gene: TRBV9
abundance: NA
d_gene: NA
j_gene: TRBJ1-3
CDR3nt: TGTGCCAGCAGCGTAGGGGCCGGGAGTGGAAACACCATATATTTT
CDR3aa: CASSVGAGSGNTIYF

v_gene: TRBV28
abundance: NA
d_gene: TRBD1
j_gene: TRBJ1-2
CDR3nt: TGTGCCAGCAGTTTGGACAGGGAGGATGGCTACACCTTC
CDR3aa: CASSLDREDGYTF

v_gene: TRBV9
abundance: NA
d_gene: TRBD2
j_gene: TRBJ2-5
CDR3nt: TGTGCCAGCAGCGTCTCTACTAGCGGGGGCGAGACCCAGTACTTC
CDR3aa: CASSVSTSGGETQYF

v_gene: TRBV6-1
abundance: once
d_gene: TRBD1
j_gene: TRBJ1-1
CDR3nt: TGTGCCAGCAGTGCCCTCCTGGGACAGGGGAAGAAAGCGGCTTTCTTT
CDR3aa: CASSALLGQGKKAAFF

v_gene: TRBV11-2
abundance: NA
d_gene: NA
j_gene: TRBJ2-6
CDR3nt: TGTGCCAGCAGCTTATCAACTGGGGCCAACGTCCTGACTTTC
CDR3aa: CASSLSTGANVLTF